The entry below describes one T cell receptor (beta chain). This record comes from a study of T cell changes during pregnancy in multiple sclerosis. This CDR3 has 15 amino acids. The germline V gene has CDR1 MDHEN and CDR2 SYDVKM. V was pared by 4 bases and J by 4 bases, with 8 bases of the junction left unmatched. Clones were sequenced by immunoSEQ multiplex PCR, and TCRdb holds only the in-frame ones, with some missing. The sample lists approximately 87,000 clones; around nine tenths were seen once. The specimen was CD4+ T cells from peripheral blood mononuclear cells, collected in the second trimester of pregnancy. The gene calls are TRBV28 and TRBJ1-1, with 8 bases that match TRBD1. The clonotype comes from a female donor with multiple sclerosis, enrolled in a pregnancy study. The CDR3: CASSSDRVQSTEAFF. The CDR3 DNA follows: TGTGCCAGCAGTTCGGACAGGGTCCAGAGCACTGAAGCTTTCTTT.